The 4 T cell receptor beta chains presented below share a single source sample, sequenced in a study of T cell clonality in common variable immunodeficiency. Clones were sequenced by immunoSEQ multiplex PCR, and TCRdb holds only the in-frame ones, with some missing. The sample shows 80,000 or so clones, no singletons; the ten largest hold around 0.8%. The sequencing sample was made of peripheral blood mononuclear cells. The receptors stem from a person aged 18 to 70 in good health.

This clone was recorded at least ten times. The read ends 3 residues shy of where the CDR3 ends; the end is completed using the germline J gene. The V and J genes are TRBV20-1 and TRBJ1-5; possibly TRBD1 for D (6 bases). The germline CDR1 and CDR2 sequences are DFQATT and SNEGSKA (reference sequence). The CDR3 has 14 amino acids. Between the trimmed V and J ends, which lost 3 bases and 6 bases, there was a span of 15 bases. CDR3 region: CSARYQGKGQPQHF. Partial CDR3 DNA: TGCAGTGCTAGGTATCAGGGGAAGGGTCAGCCC.

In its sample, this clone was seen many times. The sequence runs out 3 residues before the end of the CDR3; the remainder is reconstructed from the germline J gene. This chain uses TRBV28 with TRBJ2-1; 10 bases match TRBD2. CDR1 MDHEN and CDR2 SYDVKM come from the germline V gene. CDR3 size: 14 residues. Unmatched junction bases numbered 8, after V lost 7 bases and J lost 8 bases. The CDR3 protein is CASNLAGAKDEQFF. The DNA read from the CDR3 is TGTGCCAGCAATCTAGCGGGAGCGAAGGATGAG.

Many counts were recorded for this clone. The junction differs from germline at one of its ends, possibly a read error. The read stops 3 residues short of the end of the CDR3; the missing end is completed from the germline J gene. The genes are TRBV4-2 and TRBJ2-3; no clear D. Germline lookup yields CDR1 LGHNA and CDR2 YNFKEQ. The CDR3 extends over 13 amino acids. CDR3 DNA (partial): TGCGCCAGCAGCCAAGGAAATAGATTTGCG. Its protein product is CASSQGNRFA. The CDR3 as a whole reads CASSQGNRFAQYF.

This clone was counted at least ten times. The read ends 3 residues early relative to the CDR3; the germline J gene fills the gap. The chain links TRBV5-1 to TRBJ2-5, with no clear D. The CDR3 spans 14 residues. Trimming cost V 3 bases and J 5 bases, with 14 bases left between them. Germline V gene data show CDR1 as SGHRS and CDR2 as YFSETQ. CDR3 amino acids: CASSYPRFLETQYF. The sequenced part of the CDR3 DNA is TGCGCCAGCAGCTACCCCCGGTTCTTGGAGACC.